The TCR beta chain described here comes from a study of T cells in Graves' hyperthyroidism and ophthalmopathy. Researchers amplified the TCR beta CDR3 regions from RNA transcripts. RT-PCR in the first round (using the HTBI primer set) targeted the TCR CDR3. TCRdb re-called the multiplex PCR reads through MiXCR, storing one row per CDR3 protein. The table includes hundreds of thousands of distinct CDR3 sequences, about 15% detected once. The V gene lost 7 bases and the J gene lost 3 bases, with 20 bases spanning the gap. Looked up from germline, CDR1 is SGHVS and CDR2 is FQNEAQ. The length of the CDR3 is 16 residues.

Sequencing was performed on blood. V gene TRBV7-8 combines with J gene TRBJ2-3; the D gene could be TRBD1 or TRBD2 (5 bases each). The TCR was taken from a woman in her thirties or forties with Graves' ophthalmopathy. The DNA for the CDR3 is TGTGCCAGCACCTCCCCCTCCGGGACGAGAACAGATACGCAGTATTTT. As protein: CASTSPSGTRTDTQYF.